The 15 T cell receptor beta chains below were found in one sample sequenced in a study of shared clonotypes between healthy human individuals. Assay used: immunoSEQ multiplex PCR; TCRdb lists only in-frame clones, some missing. Here the sample spans roughly 500,000 clones, almost 97% being singletons. The material sequenced was naive CD4+ T cells sorted from blood. Noted subset: CD45RA+ positively selected. All receptors come from a woman aged 25 to 45 in good health.

The rearrangement uses TRBV12-1 and TRBJ2-1; the DNA was not compared with TRBD2, the D call given in the table. TRBV12-1 is listed as a pseudogene. This CDR3 is built from 18 residues. Here the CDR3 DNA reads TGTGCCAGCAGCTTTCCGGGCGGGTCTACTACCTCCTACAATGAGCAGTTCTTC. It specifies CASSFPGGSTTSYNEQFF.

The chain recombines TRBV2 with TRBJ2-7; 13 bases fit TRBD2. The CDR3 covers 14 residues. CDR1 and CDR2 (germline): SNHLY, FYNNEI. V lost 6 bases, J lost 7 bases, and 6 bases stayed unmatched. The CDR3 sequence is CASRATGLAGEQYF. CDR3 in DNA: TGTGCCAGCAGGGCAACGGGACTAGCGGGGGAGCAGTACTTC.

The chain recombines TRBV2 with TRBJ2-1; D unclear. The CDR3 extends over 14 amino acids. From germline, CDR1 is SNHLY and CDR2 FYNNEI. V lost 3 bases and J 8 bases, leaving 14 bases between the germline ends. CDR3 region: CASSEITGVDEQFF. CDR3 nucleotides: TGTGCCAGCAGTGAGATAACTGGGGTCGATGAGCAGTTCTTC.

A single count supports this clone. The chain links TRBV7-9 to TRBJ2-3; 12 positions agree with TRBD2. From germline, CDR1 is SEHNR and CDR2 FQNEAQ (reference sequence). The V segment lost 5 bases and the J segment 2 bases; nucleotides outside the gene matches: 5. CDR3 length: 16 residues. The CDR3 coding sequence is TGTGCCAGCAGCCCCAGGACTAGCGGGAACACAGATACGCAGTATTTT. Residues: CASSPRTSGNTDTQYF.

The CDR3 spells CASSLLGGNTEAFF. The CDR3 region has the DNA TGTGCCAGCAGCTTATTGGGGGGAAACACTGAAGCTTTCTTT. The rearrangement uses TRBV11-2 and TRBJ1-1; possibly TRBD1 for D (5 bases). The length of the CDR3 is 14 residues. V was cut by 2 bases and J by 2 bases, with 9 bases left in between. Looked up from germline, CDR1 is SGHAT and CDR2 is FQNNGV.

V and J are TRBV5-1 and TRBJ2-7; TRBD1 might be the D (5 bases). In germline, CDR1 is SGHRS, CDR2 YFSETQ. Trimming removed 0 bases at V and 0 bases at J, with 13 bases between. This CDR3 spans 16 amino acids. The CDR3 loop reads CASSLVSGASSYEQYF. The CDR3, as DNA: TGCGCCAGCAGCTTGGTCTCTGGGGCGAGCTCCTACGAGCAGTACTTC.

V and J are TRBV2 and TRBJ2-5; maybe TRBD1 (6 bases). CDR3 length: 14 residues. Germline CDR1 SNHLY, CDR2 FYNNEI. V was cut by 8 bases and J by 7 bases, with 20 bases left in between. CDR3 sequence reads: CASVQETGSGTQYF. The CDR3 coding sequence is TGTGCCAGCGTCCAGGAAACAGGGTCTGGGACCCAGTACTTC. Filled out from reference TRBV2 and TRBJ2-5, the complete variable domain reads EPEVTQTPSHQVTQMGQEVILRCVPISNHLYFYWYRQILGQKVEFLVSFYNNEISEKSEIFDDQFSVERPDGSNFTLKIRSTKLEDSAMYFCASVQETGSGTQYFGPGTRLLVL.

V gene TRBV19 combines with J gene TRBJ2-5; D is perhaps TRBD1 (5 bases). V was cut by 2 bases and J by 1 base, with 8 bases left in between. This CDR3 is built from 14 residues. Germline loops: CDR1 LNHDA, CDR2 SQIVND (reference sequence). CDR3: CASSIQGVQETQYF. CDR3 DNA sequence: TGTGCCAGTAGTATACAGGGCGTCCAAGAGACCCAGTACTTC.

The rearrangement joins TRBV5-8 to TRBJ2-5, with D possibly TRBD1 on 6 matching bases. The CDR3 has 15 amino acids. From germline, CDR1 is SGHTS and CDR2 YDEGEE. The ends were cut back, 7 bases at V and 2 bases at J, with 18 bases in the middle. CDR3 residues: CASGPRGLRQETQYF. The CDR3, as DNA: TGTGCCAGCGGGCCCAGGGGTTTGAGGCAAGAGACCCAGTACTTC.

J is TRBJ2-7 and V is TRBV18, with 13 bases matching TRBD2. The CDR3 covers 15 residues. The V and J ends lost 5 bases and 3 bases, in that order; junction bases with no gene match: 4. Germline V gene sequence: CDR1 KGHSH, CDR2 LQKENI. Here the CDR3 reads CASSSGLAGNYEQYF. CDR3 in DNA: TGTGCCAGCTCATCGGGACTAGCGGGGAACTACGAGCAGTACTTC.

The gene calls are TRBV7-2 and TRBJ2-7; 10 bases are a match to TRBD1. J was trimmed by 7 bases and V by 4 bases; bases with no gene match: 7. This CDR3 contains 14 residues. CDR1 SGHTA and CDR2 FQGNSA come from the germline V gene. The CDR3 DNA reads TGTGCCAGCAGCTCCACGAGGGACAGGGGAGAGCAGTACTTC. Its protein is CASSSTRDRGEQYF. Looking up the rest from reference TRBV7-2 and TRBJ2-7 gives the full variable domain: GAGVSQSPSNKVTEKGKDVELRCDPISGHTALYWYRQSLGQGLEFLIYFQGNSAPDKSGLPSDRFSAERTGGSVSTLTIQRTQQEDSAVYLCASSSTRDRGEQYFGPGTRLTVT.

The V and J genes are TRBV7-9 and TRBJ2-1; perhaps TRBD1 as D (6 bases). The CDR3 runs to 14 residues. Germline lookup yields CDR1 SEHNR and CDR2 FQNEAQ (reference sequence). The germline V and J ends were trimmed by 2 bases and 7 bases, with 12 bases remaining between them. CDR3 amino acids: CASSLSGAGNEQFF. DNA for the CDR3: TGTGCCAGCAGCTTATCAGGGGCGGGTAATGAGCAGTTCTTC.

This clone appeared a few times. The rearrangement uses TRBV28 and TRBJ1-2, with 9 bases that match TRBD1. Germline V lookup: CDR1 MDHEN, CDR2 SYDVKM. The CDR3 sequence is 13 residues long. V shed 4 bases, J shed 6 bases, and the junction held 3 bases outside the gene matches. CDR3 protein: CASSSGQGNGYTF. CDR3 nucleotides: TGTGCCAGCAGTTCGGGACAGGGAAATGGCTACACCTTC.

CDR3 region: CASSIGASTNQPQHF. CDR3 bases: TGTGCCAGTAGTATAGGGGCCAGTACTAATCAGCCCCAGCATTTT. V usage is TRBV19 and J usage is TRBJ1-5; no clear D. The V and J ends lost 1 base and 4 bases respectively, with 11 bases between them. The length of the CDR3 is 15 residues. The germline V gene encodes CDR1 LNHDA and CDR2 SQIVND (reference sequence).

The chain recombines TRBV7-9 with TRBJ2-5; 11 positions match TRBD2. TRBJ2-7 matches the DNA end more closely, so the J call is doubtful. Germline CDR1 and CDR2: SEHNR and FQNEAQ (reference sequence). This CDR3 has 16 residues. The CDR3 reads CASSLGLAGSSYEQYF. The CDR3 nucleotides are TGTGCCAGCAGCTTAGGACTAGCGGGGAGCTCCTACGAGCAGTACTTC.